A single sample is the source of the 5 T cell receptor beta chains below, sequenced in a study of T cell changes during pregnancy in multiple sclerosis (dated by TCRdb to between 2019 and 2020). The library was produced with the immunoSEQ multiplex PCR assay. TCRdb carries this immuneACCESS record with in-frame sequences only. Its versions omit some clonotypes, under half of them owing to an unresolved V gene in the studies checked, with the rest unexplained. The sample has 35,000 or so clones on record, around nine tenths of them singletons. 0.7% to 0.95% of the sample is held by the ten biggest clonotypes. Sequenced material: CD4+ T cells from peripheral blood mononuclear cells, taken after pregnancy. All receptors come from a female donor in good health, enrolled as a control in a pregnancy study.

This CDR3 reads CASSLGGSTEAFF. The CDR3 DNA reads TGTGCCAGCAGCTTGGGGGGTAGCACTGAAGCTTTCTTT. V gene TRBV7-9 combines with J gene TRBJ1-1; tentative D call: TRBD1 (5 bases). Trimming left V 3 bases short and J 4 bases short, with 9 bases between. Germline V CDR1 and CDR2: SEHNR, FQNEAQ (reference sequence). The CDR3 totals 13 residues.

CDR3 sequence reads: CASSIGLGNTDTQYF. The CDR3 nucleotides are TGTGCCAGTAGTATCGGCCTAGGAAACACAGATACGCAGTATTTT. This rearrangement joins TRBV19 to TRBJ2-3; unclear D gene. V gave up 3 bases and J gave up 2 bases, with 12 bases separating them. This CDR3 comprises 15 residues. CDR1 and CDR2 (germline): LNHDA, SQIVND (reference sequence).

The chain uses TRBV10-2 and TRBJ2-7; 8 positions match TRBD2. CDR3 length equals 13 residues. CDR1 WSHSY and CDR2 SAAADI come from the germline V gene. J lost 3 bases, V lost 3 bases, and 1 base had no gene match. CDR3 sequence: CASSEAGVYEQYF. CDR3 sequence (DNA): TGCGCCAGCAGTGAAGCGGGGGTCTACGAGCAGTACTTC.

The DNA of the CDR3 is TGTGCCACCTTCGGGGCAGGGGCCGGGGAGCTGTTTTTT. Protein product: CATFGAGAGELFF. This rearrangement joins TRBV10-3 to TRBJ2-2; TRBD1 is a possible D gene (6 bases). V shed 10 bases and J shed 6 bases, with 15 bases lying between them. This CDR3 is 13 amino acids long. Germline CDR1 reads ENHRY; CDR2 reads SYGVKD.

The CDR3 region is CASRQINTEAFF. CDR3 nucleotide sequence: TGCGCCAGCAGGCAGATTAACACTGAAGCTTTCTTT. The J gene is TRBJ1-1, the V gene TRBV10-1; no reliable D call. CDR1 is WNHNN and CDR2 is SYGVQD in the germline V gene (reference sequence). Trimming pared 6 bases from V and 2 bases from J, leaving 7 bases between. CDR3 size: 12 residues.